Listed here are 22 T cell receptor beta chains from one sample, sequenced in a study of beta chain features in type 1 diabetes. What was sequenced were expressed TCRB transcripts, since all of the isolated RNA had been reverse transcribed. Produced via immunoSEQ multiplex PCR; TCRdb's table is partial and in-frame only. This table holds 90,000 to 110,000 clones, under 40% found once. Sequencing was carried out using stem cell memory CD4+ T cells from blood. These receptors were collected from a woman aged 18 to 35 in good health.

This CDR3 is CASSQDQGIGGYTF. The CDR3 nucleotides are TGCGCCAGCAGCCAAGATCAGGGAATAGGGGGCTACACCTTC. The chain employs TRBV4-1 and TRBJ1-2, with D perhaps TRBD1 (5 bases). Germline V gene data show CDR1 as MGHRA and CDR2 as YSYEKL. The CDR3 is made up of 14 amino acids. V was pared by 0 bases and J by 8 bases, with 13 bases between.

J is TRBJ2-1 and V is TRBV10-3; 8 positions agree with TRBD2. Trimming removed 4 bases from V and 3 bases from J; junction bases left unmatched: 8. There are 16 residues in the CDR3. In germline, CDR1 is ENHRY, CDR2 SYGVKD. CDR3 protein: CAISGLSGSDYNEQFF. The DNA for the CDR3 is TGTGCCATCAGTGGTCTCAGCGGGAGCGACTACAATGAGCAGTTCTTC.

The table lists this clone with a few counts. The DNA for the CDR3 is TGTGCCAGCAGTGGTCCCAGGGGCAATCAGCCCCAGCATTTT. Residues: CASSGPRGNQPQHF. V and J are TRBV6-1 and TRBJ1-5, with a tentative D call TRBD1 (5 bases). Germline V lookup: CDR1 MNHNS, CDR2 SASEGT. The V gene lost 4 bases and the J gene lost 2 bases, with 9 bases spanning the gap. The CDR3 spans 14 residues.

The J gene is TRBJ1-2, the V gene TRBV27, with D perhaps TRBD1 (6 bases). V shed 5 bases and J shed 8 bases, with 21 bases lying between them. Germline V gene sequence: CDR1 MNHEY, CDR2 SMNVEV (reference sequence). The CDR3 runs to 15 residues. This CDR3 is CASSARRGGGQGYTF. The CDR3, as DNA: TGTGCCAGCAGTGCCCGGCGTGGGGGCGGGCAGGGCTACACCTTC.

The chain is built from TRBV28 and TRBJ2-1; 7 nucleotides agree with TRBD2. V was clipped by 3 bases and J by 6 bases; unmatched bases: 5. The CDR3 consists of 14 residues. Per germline, CDR1 MDHEN and CDR2 SYDVKM. CDR3 protein: CASSLTSIGNEQFF. The CDR3 region has the DNA TGTGCCAGCAGTTTGACTAGCATCGGCAATGAGCAGTTCTTC.

V is TRBV15 and J is TRBJ1-3; perhaps TRBD1 as D (5 bases). The CDR3 is made up of 14 amino acids. V lost 2 bases and J lost 2, with 7 bases in between. Looked up from germline, CDR1 is LNHNV and CDR2 is YYDKDF (reference sequence). The CDR3 nucleotides read TGTGCCACCAGCAGATCAGGGACTGGAAACACCATATATTTT. It translates to CATSRSGTGNTIYF.

This clone showed up just a few times. This sequence joins TRBV7-2 and TRBJ2-1, with TRBD2 as a possible D gene (5 bases). The CDR3 sequence is 15 residues long. Per germline, CDR1 SGHTA and CDR2 FQGNSA. V lost 5 bases, J lost 2 bases, and 13 bases lay in between. As DNA, the CDR3 is TGTGCCAGCAGCCTAGAGGGAGCCCCCTACAATGAGCAGTTCTTC. Translating it yields CASSLEGAPYNEQFF. Supplemented by reference TRBV7-2 and TRBJ2-1, the full variable domain reads GAGVSQSPSNKVTEKGKDVELRCDPISGHTALYWYRQSLGQGLEFLIYFQGNSAPDKSGLPSDRFSAERTGGSVSTLTIQRTQQEDSAVYLCASSLEGAPYNEQFFGPGTRLTVL.

This clone occurred once. This chain links TRBV28 with TRBJ2-4; 7 bases agree with TRBD1. After removal of 6 bases from V and 1 base from J, the junction contained 3 bases not matched to a gene. This CDR3 is built from 14 residues. Germline V gene sequence: CDR1 MDHEN, CDR2 SYDVKM. In nucleotides, the CDR3 is TGTGCCAGCAGCATAGGGGGCGCCAAAAACATTCAGTACTTC. This gives the protein CASSIGGAKNIQYF.

The chain is built from TRBV29-1 and TRBJ2-1; a possible D gene is TRBD1 (5 bases). Germline CDR1 reads SQVTM; CDR2 reads ANQGSEA. This CDR3 has 12 amino acids. Trimming shortened V by 3 bases and J by 4 bases, and 7 bases separated the two germline ends. Here the CDR3 DNA reads TGCAGCGTTGACAGGGCTTACAATGAGCAGTTCTTC. Its protein is CSVDRAYNEQFF.

The chain has TRBV27 and TRBJ2-1; the D gene is possibly TRBD2 (6 bases). CDR1 and CDR2 (germline): MNHEY, SMNVEV (reference sequence). The CDR3 runs 15 residues. Between the trimmed V and J ends, which lost 2 bases and 5 bases, there was a span of 13 bases. The DNA of the CDR3 is TGTGCCAGCAGTTTAAGGGCGGGAAGAAACAATGAGCAGTTCTTC. It encodes CASSLRAGRNNEQFF.

The V gene is TRBV28, the J gene TRBJ1-2; no clear D. The CDR3 contains 12 residues. Germline-derived CDR1 and CDR2 are MDHEN and SYDVKM. Trimming pared 5 bases from V and 4 bases from J, leaving 8 bases between. The CDR3 region has the DNA TGTGCCAGCAGTCGGGATTTCTATGGCTACACCTTC. This sequence encodes CASSRDFYGYTF.

This clone was seen only a few times. The chain recombines TRBV7-2 with TRBJ2-5; maybe TRBD2 (5 bases). CDR1 and CDR2 from the germline V gene are SGHTA and FQGNSA. The V end was cut by 1 base, the J end by 4 bases, with 10 bases between. There are 14 residues in the CDR3. The CDR3: CASSLGGKGETQYF. CDR3 nucleotide sequence: TGTGCCAGCAGCTTAGGAGGGAAGGGAGAGACCCAGTACTTC.

This chain connects TRBV7-2 to TRBJ1-5; D perhaps matches TRBD1 (6 bases). The CDR3 has 14 amino acids. V was cut by 1 base and J by 7 bases, with 11 bases left in between. CDR1 is SGHTA, CDR2 FQGNSA, per germline. This CDR3 is CASSLVGAPQPQHF. CDR3 nucleotides: TGTGCCAGCAGCTTAGTGGGGGCCCCGCAGCCCCAGCATTTT.

The CDR3, as DNA: TGTGCCAGCAGTTTACGGACAGCCCGAGGCAATGAGCAGTTCTTC. This gives the protein CASSLRTARGNEQFF. The chain couples TRBV6-5 to TRBJ2-1; TRBD1 might be the D (6 bases). V shed 4 bases and J shed 6 bases, with 16 bases lying between them. Germline V gene data show CDR1 as MNHEY and CDR2 as SVGAGI. The CDR3 is 15 residues long.

This chain connects TRBV30 to TRBJ1-5, with 7 bases matching TRBD1. After removal of 4 bases from V and 2 bases from J, the junction contained 5 bases not matched to a gene. There are 14 residues in the CDR3. Germline CDR1 reads GTSNPN; CDR2 reads SVGIG (reference sequence). CDR3 DNA sequence: TGTGCCTGGACCAGTCAGGGGGGCAATCAGCCCCAGCATTTT. Translation: CAWTSQGGNQPQHF.

The genes are TRBV7-9 and TRBJ1-1; TRBD1 agrees at 8 bases. V gave up 5 bases and J gave up 5 bases; unmatched junction bases: 10. Germline V gene lookup returns CDR1 SEHNR and CDR2 FQNEAQ (reference sequence). The CDR3 is made up of 15 amino acids. The CDR3 region is CASSRTRDRRTEAFF. CDR3 nucleotides: TGTGCCAGCAGCCGTACACGGGACAGGAGAACTGAAGCTTTCTTT. Using reference TRBV7-9 and TRBJ1-1 for the parts outside the CDR3, the full variable domain is DTGVSQNPRHKITKRGQNVTFRCDPISEHNRLYWYRQTLGQGPEFLTYFQNEAQLEKSRLLSDRFSAERPKGSFSTLEIQRTEQGDSAMYLCASSRTRDRRTEAFFGQGTRLTVV.

V is TRBV6-6 and J is TRBJ2-7; TRBD2 might be the D (5 bases). Trimming removed 2 bases at V and 4 bases at J, with 15 bases between. The CDR3 contains 15 residues. The germline V gene encodes CDR1 MNHNY and CDR2 SVGAGI (reference sequence). The CDR3: CASSYTRTTGYEQYF. The DNA for the CDR3 is TGTGCCAGCAGTTACACTAGAACTACTGGATACGAGCAGTACTTC.

This clone occurred a few times. V is TRBV30 and J is TRBJ2-3, with 11 positions matching TRBD1. This CDR3 has 14 residues. Per germline, CDR1 GTSNPN and CDR2 SVGIG (reference sequence). J was trimmed by 4 bases and V by 5 bases; bases with no gene match: 5. CDR3 DNA sequence: TGTGCCTGGGAGGGACAGGGGGTTCCAGATACGCAGTATTTT. The encoded protein is CAWEGQGVPDTQYF.

This clone was seen a few times. The chain employs TRBV27 and TRBJ2-3, with 14 positions matching TRBD2. The germline V gene has CDR1 MNHEY and CDR2 SMNVEV (reference sequence). CDR3 length: 18 amino acids. With V trimmed by 5 bases and J by 3 bases, 10 bases remained unmatched. The CDR3 bases are TGTGCCAGCAGTCAGAACGGGACTAGCGGGAGTGGGACAGATACGCAGTATTTT. It codes for CASSQNGTSGSGTDTQYF.

This clone was detected only a few times. The rearrangement links TRBV6-6 to TRBJ2-2; D might be TRBD2 (6 bases). Germline lookup yields CDR1 MNHNY and CDR2 SVGAGI (reference sequence). This CDR3 has 13 amino acids. V was clipped by 6 bases and J by 5 bases, with 10 bases between them. CDR3 bases: TGTGCCAGCAGGATTGGAGGGACCGGGGAGCTGTTTTTT. Translated: CASRIGGTGELFF.

This clone occurred a few times. The genes are TRBV7-7 and TRBJ2-5; TRBD1 matches at 9 bases. Germline values: CDR1 SSHAT, CDR2 FNYEAQ (reference sequence). J lost 4 bases, V lost 3 bases, and 3 bases had no gene match. The CDR3 runs 14 residues. Here the CDR3 reads CASSFLDRGETQYF. CDR3 in DNA: TGTGCCAGCAGCTTCTTGGACAGGGGAGAGACCCAGTACTTC.

The chain is built from TRBV6-1 and TRBJ2-1; tentative D call: TRBD2 (6 bases). The V and J ends lost 11 bases and 3 bases respectively, with 20 bases between them. CDR3 length: 15 residues. CDR1 MNHNS and CDR2 SASEGT come from the germline V gene. CDR3 nucleotides: TGTGCCCGCTGCGGGGCGAGCTACCGCTACAATGAGCAGTTCTTC. It specifies CARCGASYRYNEQFF.